The next 11 T cell receptor beta chains were all read from a single sample in a study of CD8 T cells in Susac syndrome. Reverse transcription of about 0.5 to 1 ug RNA was carried out with random hexamers. TCRdb used MiXCR to reprocess the immunoSEQ multiplex PCR reads, holding one entry per CDR3 protein. The sample lists around 150,000 distinct CDR3 sequences, just under 95% occurring once. The sequencing sample was made of CD4+ T cells from PBMCs. The receptors come from a human donor in good health.

J is TRBJ2-5 and V is TRBV5-1; a weak D match, TRBD1 (5 bases). The V gene lost 1 base and the J gene lost 2 bases, with 12 bases spanning the gap. CDR1 is SGHRS and CDR2 is YFSETQ in the germline V gene. The CDR3 totals 15 residues. The CDR3 here is CASSLMADSQETQYF. The DNA for the CDR3 is TGCGCCAGCAGCTTGATGGCCGACAGTCAAGAGACCCAGTACTTC.

The chain is built from TRBV29-1 and TRBJ1-2; TRBD1 might be the D (5 bases). Germline V gene data show CDR1 as SQVTM and CDR2 as ANQGSEA. The V end lost 8 bases, the J end lost 6 bases, and 16 bases lay between the germline ends. The CDR3 extends over 12 amino acids. The CDR3 DNA reads as TGCAGCACTTTACGGGGGAGAGATGGCTACACCTTC. Translating it yields CSTLRGRDGYTF.

V and J are TRBV14 and TRBJ1-1; D is undetermined. Deletions cut 0 bases from V and 6 bases from J, with 17 bases between. The CDR3 is made up of 16 amino acids. Germline lookup yields CDR1 SGHDN and CDR2 FVKESK. The CDR3 spells CASSQDVGRKVSEAFF. The CDR3 bases are TGTGCCAGCAGCCAAGATGTGGGCAGAAAAGTTTCTGAAGCTTTCTTT.

The J gene is TRBJ2-1, the V gene TRBV30; D gene uncertain. The ends were cut back, 0 bases at V and 7 bases at J, with 4 bases in the middle. Germline CDR1 and CDR2: GTSNPN and SVGIG (reference sequence). CDR3 size: 11 residues. This CDR3 is CAWSVMNEQFF. DNA for the CDR3: TGTGCCTGGAGTGTCATGAATGAGCAGTTCTTC.

The chain carries TRBV29-1 and TRBJ1-1, with D unclear. From germline, CDR1 is SQVTM and CDR2 ANQGSEA. V lost 4 bases, J lost 0 bases, and 9 bases lay in between. The CDR3 has 13 residues. The CDR3 DNA follows: TGCAGCGTTGTTCCCCAGGTGAACACTGAAGCTTTCTTT. Encoded protein: CSVVPQVNTEAFF.

J is TRBJ2-5 and V is TRBV7-2, with a weak D call TRBD2 (5 bases). The length of the CDR3 is 15 residues. Germline assignment: CDR1 SGHTA and CDR2 FQGNSA. Trimming left V 5 bases short and J 2 bases short, with 15 bases between. The chain's CDR3 is CASSKAVVRQETQYF. The CDR3 region has the DNA TGTGCCAGCAGCAAAGCGGTAGTTAGGCAAGAGACCCAGTACTTC.

V is TRBV5-1 and J is TRBJ2-1; D is uncertain. V was clipped by 2 bases and J by 4 bases, with 10 bases between them. This CDR3 has 14 amino acids. Germline V lookup: CDR1 SGHRS, CDR2 YFSETQ. CDR3 sequence reads: CASSLGSTYNEQFF. In DNA, the CDR3 is TGCGCCAGCAGCTTAGGAAGCACGTACAATGAGCAGTTCTTC. Full variable domain (rest looked up from reference TRBV5-1 and TRBJ2-1): KAGVTQTPRYLIKTRGQQVTLSCSPISGHRSVSWYQQTPGQGLQFLFEYFSETQRNKGNFPGRFSGRQFSNSRSEMNVSTLELGDSALYLCASSLGSTYNEQFFGPGTRLTVL.

A few counts support this clonotype. The chain employs TRBV12-3 or TRBV12-4 and TRBJ2-5, with 8 bases lining up with TRBD1. V lost 4 bases, J lost 5 bases, and 0 bases stayed unmatched. This CDR3 contains 12 residues. The CDR3 is CASSWDRETQYF. The CDR3 DNA follows: TGTGCCAGCAGTTGGGACAGGGAGACCCAGTACTTC.

The chain joins TRBV15 to TRBJ2-3, with a possible D match to TRBD2 (5 bases). Germline V gene data show CDR1 as LNHNV and CDR2 as YYDKDF (reference sequence). V lost 0 bases and J 5 bases, leaving 18 bases between the germline ends. The length of the CDR3 is 17 residues. DNA of the CDR3: TGTGCCACCAGCAGAGATTACCCGGGGAATGGACTAGATACGCAGTATTTT. Its protein is CATSRDYPGNGLDTQYF. The whole variable domain, filled in from reference TRBV15 and TRBJ2-3, reads DAMVIQNPRYQVTQFGKPVTLSCSQTLNHNVMYWYQQKSSQAPKLLFHYYDKDFNNEADTPDNFQSRRPNTSFCFLDIRSPGLGDTAMYLCATSRDYPGNGLDTQYFGPGTRLTVL.

This clonotype came up once. This rearrangement joins TRBV7-3 to TRBJ2-7, with D unresolved. Between the trimmed V and J ends, which lost 1 base and 3 bases, there was a span of 10 bases. The CDR3 covers 14 residues. Germline CDR1 SGHTA, CDR2 FQGTGA. The CDR3 bases are TGTGCCAGCAGCTTAATTCTACTCCGCTACGAGCAGTACTTC. Residues: CASSLILLRYEQYF.

This clonotype was counted once. This chain connects TRBV10-3 to TRBJ2-6, with no clear D. Germline lookup yields CDR1 ENHRY and CDR2 SYGVKD. The CDR3 has 15 amino acids. V was trimmed by 0 bases and J by 0 bases, leaving 3 bases between them. CDR3 region: CAISESNSGANVLTF. The CDR3 coding sequence is TGTGCCATCAGTGAGTCGAACTCTGGGGCCAACGTCCTGACTTTC.